The 29 T cell receptor beta chains below were found in one sample sequenced in a study of T cell repertoires in cytomegalovirus infection. TCRdb re-derived calls from the reads in MiXCR, one entry per CDR3 protein. The sample shows 800,000 to 950,000 distinct CDR3 sequences, about 30% of them seen only once. For these receptors, no antigen is known. This sample comprised cultured CD8+ T cells from PBMCs, obtained from culture after CMV antigen stimulation. The receptors come from a human donor in good health (CMV status not recorded). Some clones in this sample may be carry-over from other donors' samples.

This clonotype has more than one count but fewer than ten. The chain employs TRBV5-5 and TRBJ1-6; the D gene is possibly TRBD1 (5 bases). Germline V lookup: CDR1 SGHKS, CDR2 YYEKEE (reference sequence). The CDR3 runs 18 residues. With 1 base removed from V and 2 bases from J, the gap between germline ends came to 16 bases. CDR3 DNA sequence: TGTGCCAGCAGCTTGCGGTCGGCAGGGAGCCCCTATAATTCACCCCTCCACTTT. Protein: CASSLRSAGSPYNSPLHF.

About this clonotype itself: This may be a read error, as it is one base from a much larger clone. The rearrangement links TRBV7-2 to TRBJ1-2, with a possible D match to TRBD1 (5 bases). V gave up 1 base and J gave up 2 bases, with 11 bases separating them. The CDR3 has 15 residues. Germline V lookup: CDR1 SGHTA, CDR2 FQGNSA. The CDR3 loop reads CASSLEGMCNYGYTF. The CDR3 DNA follows: TGTGCCAGCAGCTTAGAGGGGATGTGCAACTATGGCTACACCTTC.

V gene TRBV6-5 combines with J gene TRBJ1-1; the D is unclear. V was pared by 0 bases and J by 8 bases, with 10 bases between. Per the germline V gene, CDR1 is MNHEY and CDR2 is SVGAGI. The CDR3 sequence is 13 residues long. The chain's CDR3 is CASSYSSSREAFF. The CDR3 coding sequence is TGTGCCAGCAGTTACTCGAGTAGCAGAGAAGCTTTCTTT.

The table lists this clonotype with a few counts. The rearrangement joins TRBV6-2 or TRBV6-3 to TRBJ1-1; 7 bases fit TRBD1. V dropped 8 bases and J dropped 1; count of bases not matched to a gene: 10. The CDR3 is 15 residues long. Germline lookup yields CDR1 MNHEY and CDR2 SVGEGT. The CDR3 coding sequence is TGTGCCAGCGAAAACGAGGGGGCTTGGAACACTGAAGCTTTCTTT. Amino acids: CASENEGAWNTEAFF.

The chain links TRBV5-4 to TRBJ2-4, with D unclear. V was pared by 1 base and J by 7 bases, with 3 bases between. The CDR3 is 11 residues long. CDR1 is SGHNT, CDR2 YYREEE, per germline (reference sequence). DNA of the CDR3: TGTGCCAGCAGCTTGCGGAACATTCAGTACTTC. Translation: CASSLRNIQYF.

This clonotype occurred a few times. V is TRBV6-1 and J is TRBJ2-5; D is possibly TRBD1 (5 bases). Trimming shortened V by 5 bases and J by 3 bases, and 7 bases separated the two germline ends. The CDR3 has 12 residues. Germline lookup yields CDR1 MNHNS and CDR2 SASEGT. DNA for the CDR3: TGTGCCAGCAGTTCAGGGAAAGAGACCCAGTACTTC. Its protein product is CASSSGKETQYF.

This clonotype was recorded at least ten times. The chain couples TRBV6-1 to TRBJ1-5; TRBD1 is a possible D gene (5 bases). Trimming removed 2 bases at V and 3 bases at J, with 17 bases between. Germline-derived CDR1 and CDR2 are MNHNS and SASEGT. This CDR3 contains 17 residues. CDR3 loop: CASSEWGKPRSNQPQHF. The CDR3 DNA is TGTGCCAGCAGTGAATGGGGGAAACCGCGGTCCAATCAGCCCCAGCATTTT.

The rearrangement uses TRBV5-6 and TRBJ1-5, with 7 bases aligning to TRBD1. Germline V gene sequence: CDR1 SGHDT, CDR2 YYEEEE. V was pared by 2 bases and J by 4 bases, with 6 bases of the junction left unmatched. This CDR3 contains 15 residues. The CDR3 sequence is CASSFGTALNQPQHF. The CDR3 DNA reads TGTGCCAGCAGCTTCGGGACAGCTCTTAATCAGCCCCAGCATTTT.

V gene TRBV7-9 combines with J gene TRBJ2-1; no clear D gene. The V and J ends lost 7 bases and 8 bases respectively, with 21 bases between them. Germline V lookup: CDR1 SEHNR, CDR2 FQNEAQ (reference sequence). The CDR3 totals 15 residues. The CDR3, as DNA: TGTGCCAGCACCCTTCTTGGGGTAGGTTCGGATGAGCAGTTCTTC. It encodes CASTLLGVGSDEQFF.

J is TRBJ2-7 and V is TRBV6-2 or TRBV6-3, with 7 bases fitting TRBD1. Germline V gene data show CDR1 as MNHEY and CDR2 as SVGEGT. This CDR3 region has 15 residues. V was pared by 2 bases and J by 3 bases, with 7 bases of the junction left unmatched. The CDR3, as DNA: TGTGCCAGCAGTTACCCAGACAGGGCTATCTACGAGCAGTACGTC. Translation gives CASSYPDRAIYEQYV.

This clonotype was counted between two and nine times. The J gene is TRBJ2-3, the V gene TRBV27, with 8 nucleotides matching TRBD2. The germline V gene encodes CDR1 MNHEY and CDR2 SMNVEV (reference sequence). V was pared by 8 bases and J by 2 bases, with 6 bases of the junction left unmatched. This CDR3 has 14 amino acids. CDR3 coding DNA: TGTGCCAGCCTAGAGCGGGGGATCACAGATACGCAGTATTTT. Translated: CASLERGITDTQYF.

This clonotype was recorded only once. The chain recombines TRBV28 with TRBJ1-1; D not resolved. This CDR3 is 15 amino acids long. Germline values: CDR1 MDHEN, CDR2 SYDVKM. V lost 4 bases to trimming and J lost 0 bases, with 12 bases between them. CDR3 nucleotides: TGTGCCAGCAGTTCCCCGGGCATTATGAACACTGAAGCTTTCTTT. Amino acids: CASSSPGIMNTEAFF.

CDR3 protein: CASSSPDNYNEQFF. The CDR3 nucleotides are TGTGCCAGCAGCTCGCCCGACAACTACAATGAGCAGTTCTTC. The rearrangement uses TRBV7-9 and TRBJ2-1; no clear D gene. CDR1 is SEHNR, CDR2 FQNEAQ, per germline (reference sequence). The CDR3 is made up of 14 amino acids. Between the trimmed V and J ends, which lost 4 bases and 3 bases, there was a span of 10 bases.

This clonotype was recorded at least ten times. J is TRBJ1-2 and V is TRBV7-6, with 7 bases matching TRBD1. V trimming: 5 bases; J trimming: 2 bases; junction bases outside the gene matches: 14. The germline V gene has CDR1 SGHVS and CDR2 FNYEAQ. This CDR3 is built from 17 residues. DNA of the CDR3: TGTGCCAGCAGCGAGCGACAGGGCCCGACTTTAAACTATGGCTACACCTTC. This gives the protein CASSERQGPTLNYGYTF.

CDR3 region: CASSPPYGNTEAFF. DNA of the CDR3: TGTGCCAGCTCACCACCGTACGGGAACACTGAAGCTTTCTTT. The chain combines TRBV18 with TRBJ1-1; D uncertain. This CDR3 contains 14 residues. CDR1 is KGHSH, CDR2 LQKENI, per germline. Trimming removed 0 bases at V and 1 base at J, with 6 bases between.

This clonotype appeared a few times. In DNA, the CDR3 is TGTGCCAGCAGAAAAAGAGGGTCGAGATCTGAAGCTTTCTTT. Amino acid sequence: CASRKRGSRSEAFF. J is TRBJ1-1 and V is TRBV14, with unresolved D. The CDR3 loop spans 14 amino acids. Germline lookup yields CDR1 SGHDN and CDR2 FVKESK. V lost 6 bases and J 6 bases, leaving 17 bases between the germline ends.

As for this clonotype: A junction end diverges from the germline sequence, so it may reflect a read error. The rearrangement joins TRBV5-3 to TRBJ2-7; 8 bases align to TRBD2. TRBV5-3 is noted as an ORF with a role that remains uncertain. The CDR3 has 15 residues. The CDR3 DNA reads TGTGCCAGCAGCTTGGTAGCCGCGGGGGGCTTCGAGCAGTACTTC. It specifies CASSLVAAGGFEQYF.

V gene TRBV7-8 combines with J gene TRBJ1-2; TRBD1 matches at 8 bases. The CDR3 spans 15 residues. V trimming: 4 bases; J trimming: 6 bases; junction bases outside the gene matches: 10. Germline V gene lookup returns CDR1 SGHVS and CDR2 FQNEAQ. CDR3 residues: CASSSRPQGAHGYTF. The CDR3 nucleotides read TGTGCCAGCAGCTCAAGACCGCAGGGGGCACATGGCTACACCTTC.

V gene TRBV6-5 combines with J gene TRBJ2-5, with 7 nucleotides matching TRBD2. V lost 0 bases to trimming and J lost 4 bases; unmatched junction nucleotides: 5. Germline V CDR1 and CDR2: MNHEY, SVGAGI. The CDR3 contains 15 residues. The CDR3: CASSYSAGTIETQYF. DNA for the CDR3: TGTGCCAGCAGTTACTCGGCGGGGACTATAGAGACCCAGTACTTC.

The V and J genes are TRBV3-1 and TRBJ1-1; 8 bases agree with TRBD1. With 5 bases clipped from V and 3 bases from J, the junction kept 5 bases outside the gene matches. CDR1 and CDR2 (germline): LGHDT, YNNKEL (reference sequence). The CDR3 covers 14 residues. CDR3 DNA: TGTGCCAGCAGCGGACAGGGAAGGGACACTGAAGCTTTCTTT. Residues: CASSGQGRDTEAFF. The complete variable domain, with remaining parts taken from reference TRBV3-1 and TRBJ1-1, reads DTAVSQTPKYLVTQMGNDKSIKCEQNLGHDTMYWYKQDSKKFLKIMFSYNNKELIINETVPNRFSPKSPDKAHLNLHINSLELGDSAVYFCASSGQGRDTEAFFGQGTRLTVV.

The gene calls are TRBV7-3 and TRBJ1-2, with 10 positions matching TRBD1. V was pared by 5 bases and J by 5 bases, with 5 bases of the junction left unmatched. Germline assignment: CDR1 SGHTA and CDR2 FQGTGA. This CDR3 has 14 residues. CDR3 nucleotides: TGTGCCAGCAGCAGGGACAGGGGAGGATATGGCTACACCTTC. Residues: CASSRDRGGYGYTF. The entire variable domain, with the rest obtained from reference TRBV7-3 and TRBJ1-2, is as follows: GAGVSQTPSNKVTEKGKYVELRCDPISGHTALYWYRQSLGQGPEFLIYFQGTGAADDSGLPNDRFFAVRPEGSVSTLKIQRTERGDSAVYLCASSRDRGGYGYTFGSGTRLTVV.

The rearrangement uses TRBV7-2 and TRBJ1-2, with no clear D. With 0 bases removed from V and 8 bases from J, the gap between germline ends came to 13 bases. Germline V gene data show CDR1 as SGHTA and CDR2 as FQGNSA. The CDR3 is 14 amino acids. DNA for the CDR3: TGTGCCAGCAGCTTAGCGTCCCAGCTCGGCGGCTACACCTTC. This codes for CASSLASQLGGYTF. Full variable domain (rest looked up from reference TRBV7-2 and TRBJ1-2): GAGVSQSPSNKVTEKGKDVELRCDPISGHTALYWYRQSLGQGLEFLIYFQGNSAPDKSGLPSDRFSAERTGGSVSTLTIQRTQQEDSAVYLCASSLASQLGGYTFGSGTRLTVV.

Of note for this clonotype: The conserved closing phenylalanine or tryptophan is absent in this CDR3, likely reflecting a read error. This sequence joins TRBV28 and TRBJ2-7; 7 bases are shared with TRBD1. Germline values: CDR1 MDHEN, CDR2 SYDVKM. V shed 1 base, J shed 3 bases, and the junction held 0 bases outside the gene matches. The CDR3 totals 13 residues. The CDR3 bases are TGTGCCAGCAGTTTATACAGGGGCTACGAGCAGTACGCC. It encodes CASSLYRGYEQYA.

V usage is TRBV7-3 and J usage is TRBJ2-1; TRBD1 aligns across 7 bases. The CDR3 runs to 19 residues. Germline CDR1 is SGHTA and CDR2 is FQGTGA. After removal of 4 bases from V and 5 bases from J, the junction contained 20 bases not matched to a gene. The DNA of the CDR3 is TGTGCCAGCAGCTCCCCCCGAGACAGGGTTCTCCGGATCGACAATGAGCAGTTCTTC. Its protein is CASSSPRDRVLRIDNEQFF.

The chain joins TRBV27 to TRBJ1-6, with a weak D call TRBD1 (5 bases). Germline V gene lookup returns CDR1 MNHEY and CDR2 SMNVEV (reference sequence). The CDR3 is 16 amino acids. Trimming pared 3 bases from V and 6 bases from J, leaving 15 bases between. The CDR3 here is CASSLSAGYSNSPLHF. CDR3 DNA sequence: TGTGCCAGCAGTTTGAGTGCAGGGTATTCTAATTCACCCCTCCACTTT.

V and J are TRBV20-1 and TRBJ2-2; D is unclear. The V and J ends lost 2 bases and 0 bases respectively, with 10 bases between them. CDR3 length equals 15 residues. CDR1 is DFQATT and CDR2 is SNEGSKA in the germline V gene (reference sequence). Here the CDR3 reads CSARKGSANTGELFF. The CDR3 nucleotides read TGCAGTGCTAGAAAGGGTTCCGCGAACACCGGGGAGCTGTTTTTT.

This clonotype showed up many times. The J gene is TRBJ2-4, the V gene TRBV7-6, with D possibly matching TRBD2 (5 bases). The CDR3 has 15 amino acids. Germline CDR1 reads SGHVS; CDR2 reads FNYEAQ. Trimming stripped 5 bases from V and 6 bases from J, with 17 bases between. The CDR3 bases are TGTGCCAGCAGCCCGACCAGCGGCAGAGGAAACATTCAGTACTTC. As protein: CASSPTSGRGNIQYF.

In its sample, this clonotype was seen a few times. This rearrangement joins TRBV7-2 to TRBJ1-4; 7 positions agree with TRBD1. Losses at the gene ends were 5 bases for V and 5 bases for J; bases not matched to a gene: 8. Germline loops: CDR1 SGHTA, CDR2 FQGNSA. The CDR3 runs 15 residues. CDR3 region: CASSTDRAPNEKLFF. The CDR3 DNA reads TGTGCCAGCAGCACCGACAGGGCACCAAATGAAAAACTGTTTTTT.

The sample holds a few counts of this clonotype. V usage is TRBV6-2 or TRBV6-3 and J usage is TRBJ2-1; D is undetermined. Germline values: CDR1 MNHEY, CDR2 SVGEGT. The V gene lost 11 bases and the J gene lost 8 bases, with 7 bases spanning the gap. The CDR3 is 9 amino acids. The CDR3 DNA is TGTGCCCGCCCCGATGAGCAGTTCTTC. The encoded protein is CARPDEQFF.